The TCR beta chain described here comes from a study of cytomegalovirus exposure and HLA in healthy donors. For the study at large: The 95 to 150 validation repertoires used the same platform as the roughly 670 first-cohort repertoires, a later analysis reported. Study-wide points: Within the 100 to 150 validation repertoires, first-cohort TCR clusters tended to co-occur, according to a later analysis. Most TCR sequences were uncommon, yet certain public TCRs appeared in many donors. The authors listed roughly 150 TCR beta chains as cytomegalovirus-associated.

Looked up from germline, CDR1 is MGHRA and CDR2 is YSYEKL. V lost 4 bases and J 3 bases, leaving 15 bases between the germline ends. The CDR3 totals 15 residues. Generated by immunoSEQ multiplex PCR, the TCRdb table keeps only in-frame clones and is missing some. The data hold 55,000 to 85,000 clones, with about 94% observed a single time. This clone was detected only a few times. Antigen: not known. V and J are TRBV4-1 and TRBJ1-2; no clear D. The specimen was PBMCs. The clonotype comes from a woman aged 18-35 years in good health and CMV-seronegative. The DNA for the CDR3 is TGCGCCAGCAGCCCACGAATCCTTGAGGACTATGGCTACACCTTC. This codes for CASSPRILEDYGYTF.